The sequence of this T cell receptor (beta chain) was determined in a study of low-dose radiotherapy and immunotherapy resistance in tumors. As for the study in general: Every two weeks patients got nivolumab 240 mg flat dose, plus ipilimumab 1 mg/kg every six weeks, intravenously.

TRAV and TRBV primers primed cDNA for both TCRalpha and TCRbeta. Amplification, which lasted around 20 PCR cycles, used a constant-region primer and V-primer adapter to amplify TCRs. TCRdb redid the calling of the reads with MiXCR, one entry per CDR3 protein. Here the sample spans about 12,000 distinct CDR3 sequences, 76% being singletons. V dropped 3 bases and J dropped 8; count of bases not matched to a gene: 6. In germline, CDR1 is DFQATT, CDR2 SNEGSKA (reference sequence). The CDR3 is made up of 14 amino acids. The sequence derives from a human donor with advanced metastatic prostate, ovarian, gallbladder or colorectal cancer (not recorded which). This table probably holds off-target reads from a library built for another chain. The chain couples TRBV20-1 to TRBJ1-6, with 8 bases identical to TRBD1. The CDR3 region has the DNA TGCAGTGCTAGGGCAACAGGGGGGGATTCACCCCTCCACTTT. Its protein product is CSARATGGDSPLHF.